This entry lists 18 T cell receptor beta chains sequenced from one sample in a study of cytomegalovirus exposure and HLA in healthy donors. 60 Vbeta and 13 Jbeta primers were used in PCR. Profiled with immunoSEQ multiplex PCR; TCRdb holds only in-frame clones, not every one. This table has around 140,000 clones, about two thirds appearing once. The sample consisted of PBMCs. Every receptor here comes from a man aged 50 to 59 in good health and CMV-seropositive.

V is TRBV7-2 and J is TRBJ2-2, with TRBD1 matching over 8 bases. The trim removed 4 bases at V and 5 bases at J, leaving 3 bases unmatched. Germline lookup yields CDR1 SGHTA and CDR2 FQGNSA. The CDR3 runs to 14 residues. CDR3 sequence: CASSSRQGTGELFF. The CDR3 nucleotides read TGTGCCAGCAGCTCGAGACAGGGGACCGGGGAGCTGTTTTTT.

The gene calls are TRBV5-6 and TRBJ1-1; a weak D match, TRBD1 (6 bases). The V gene's germline CDR1 is SGHDT and CDR2 YYEEEE. V was trimmed by 0 bases and J by 0 bases, leaving 9 bases between them. This CDR3 comprises 15 residues. CDR3 region: CASSLGQGLNTEAFF. For the CDR3, the DNA is TGTGCCAGCAGCTTGGGGCAGGGGCTGAACACTGAAGCTTTCTTT.

V gene TRBV7-7 combines with J gene TRBJ2-4, with D possibly matching TRBD1 (6 bases). From germline, CDR1 is SSHAT and CDR2 FNYEAQ (reference sequence). The CDR3 has 14 amino acids. The V and J ends lost 5 bases and 9 bases respectively, with 17 bases between them. The CDR3 coding sequence is TGTGCCAGCAGCCCGTTAGCAGGGGCAGGCATTCAGTACTTC. Encoded protein: CASSPLAGAGIQYF.

The chain carries TRBV18 and TRBJ1-1, with 9 bases fitting TRBD1. Germline CDR1 is KGHSH and CDR2 is LQKENI. The CDR3 contains 13 residues. V lost 5 bases, J lost 6 bases, and 4 bases stayed unmatched. The CDR3 sequence is CASSWDREAEAFF. Written as DNA, the CDR3 is TGTGCCAGCTCATGGGACAGGGAGGCTGAAGCTTTCTTT.

V is TRBV6-5 and J is TRBJ2-3; 9 positions match TRBD2. Germline assignment: CDR1 MNHEY and CDR2 SVGAGI. The length of the CDR3 is 14 residues. Trimming at V came to 7 bases and at J to 2 bases, leaving 4 bases not matched to a gene. CDR3 sequence (DNA): TGTGCCAGCAAACTAGCGGGCGTCACAGATACGCAGTATTTT. This gives the protein CASKLAGVTDTQYF.

V and J are TRBV27 and TRBJ1-1; D not certain. The germline V gene has CDR1 MNHEY and CDR2 SMNVEV (reference sequence). V was clipped by 5 bases and J by 8 bases, with 18 bases between them. The length of the CDR3 is 14 residues. The CDR3 nucleotides read TGTGCCAGCAGTCCCCACGGGATGGACTTGGAAGCTTTCTTT. Translating it yields CASSPHGMDLEAFF.

A few counts support this clone. J is TRBJ1-2 and V is TRBV7-9; D uncertain. Trimming removed 4 bases from V and 9 bases from J, with 27 bases in between. The CDR3 covers 17 residues. Per the germline V gene, CDR1 is SEHNR and CDR2 is FQNEAQ (reference sequence). CDR3 sequence reads: CASSSTSVYHEGWSYTF. The DNA for the CDR3 is TGTGCCAGCAGCTCGACCTCCGTGTATCATGAGGGATGGAGCTACACCTTC.

The V gene is TRBV7-3, the J gene TRBJ2-3, with 7 nucleotides matching TRBD1. J was trimmed by 1 base and V by 5 bases; bases with no gene match: 3. Germline-derived CDR1 and CDR2 are SGHTA and FQGTGA. CDR3 size: 14 residues. The CDR3: CASSPGTGTDTQYF. DNA for the CDR3: TGTGCCAGCAGCCCCGGGACAGGCACAGATACGCAGTATTTT. Filled out from reference TRBV7-3 and TRBJ2-3, the complete variable domain reads GAGVSQTPSNKVTEKGKYVELRCDPISGHTALYWYRQSLGQGPEFLIYFQGTGAADDSGLPNDRFFAVRPEGSVSTLKIQRTERGDSAVYLCASSPGTGTDTQYFGPGTRLTVL.

V and J are TRBV5-1 and TRBJ2-3, with D possibly TRBD2 on 5 matching bases. This CDR3 is built from 15 residues. V was cut by 4 bases and J by 2 bases, with 14 bases left in between. Germline V CDR1 and CDR2: SGHRS, YFSETQ. The CDR3 is CASSPDGLITDTQYF. In DNA, the CDR3 is TGCGCCAGCAGCCCCGATGGACTCATCACAGATACGCAGTATTTT.

The rearrangement links TRBV27 to TRBJ2-3; 7 nucleotides align to TRBD1. Germline CDR1 reads MNHEY; CDR2 reads SMNVEV (reference sequence). The CDR3 extends over 15 amino acids. V dropped 4 bases and J dropped 2; count of bases not matched to a gene: 6. The CDR3 DNA is TGTGCCAGCAGTTCGACAGGGTGGGTCACAGATACGCAGTATTTT. As protein: CASSSTGWVTDTQYF.

This clone occurred a few times. The chain joins TRBV29-1 to TRBJ1-2; 9 bases fit TRBD1. From germline, CDR1 is SQVTM and CDR2 ANQGSEA. Germline trimming cut 7 bases from V and 2 bases from J; bases unmatched to any gene: 5. CDR3 size: 13 residues. In nucleotides, the CDR3 is TGCAGCGACACAGGGGGCCCCAACTATGGCTACACCTTC. It translates to CSDTGGPNYGYTF.

The rearrangement uses TRBV19 and TRBJ2-1; D perhaps matches TRBD2 (5 bases). Germline V gives CDR1 LNHDA, CDR2 SQIVND (reference sequence). This CDR3 spans 15 amino acids. Between the trimmed V and J ends, which lost 3 bases and 5 bases, there was a span of 14 bases. The CDR3 loop reads CASSINAGWDNEQFF. The CDR3 DNA sequence: TGTGCCAGTAGTATCAATGCGGGTTGGGACAATGAGCAGTTCTTC.

The chain is built from TRBV4-1 and TRBJ2-5, with D uncertain. The germline V and J ends were trimmed by 1 base and 2 bases, with 8 bases remaining between them. The CDR3 extends over 14 amino acids. Germline V gene sequence: CDR1 MGHRA, CDR2 YSYEKL. In nucleotides, the CDR3 is TGCGCCAGCAGCCAAGTGGCAGTGCAAGAGACCCAGTACTTC. Translation gives CASSQVAVQETQYF.

This sequence joins TRBV7-9 and TRBJ2-7, with 9 bases lining up with TRBD2. The CDR3 runs to 11 residues. The V and J ends lost 9 bases and 3 bases, in that order; junction bases with no gene match: 0. Germline V CDR1 and CDR2: SEHNR, FQNEAQ (reference sequence). The CDR3 reads CASSGSYEQYF. CDR3 DNA sequence: TGTGCCAGTAGCGGGAGCTACGAGCAGTACTTC. The full variable domain, rest sourced from reference TRBV7-9 and TRBJ2-7, is DTGVSQNPRHKITKRGQNVTFRCDPISEHNRLYWYRQTLGQGPEFLTYFQNEAQLEKSRLLSDRFSAERPKGSFSTLEIQRTEQGDSAMYLCASSGSYEQYFGPGTRLTVT.

This clone was observed a single time. This chain connects TRBV6-4 to TRBJ1-2; TRBD1 agrees at 9 bases. With 7 bases clipped from V and 4 bases from J, the junction kept 7 bases outside the gene matches. Germline V gene data show CDR1 as MRHNA and CDR2 as SNTAGT. CDR3 length: 14 residues. The CDR3 region has the DNA TGTGCCAGCAAGCCGGGACAGGGAGGCTATGGCTACACCTTC. Encoded protein: CASKPGQGGYGYTF.

This clone was detected a few times. The genes are TRBV11-2 and TRBJ1-5, with 7 positions matching TRBD1. Germline V CDR1 and CDR2: SGHAT, FQNNGV. The length of the CDR3 is 15 residues. V was pared by 1 base and J by 4 bases, with 4 bases of the junction left unmatched. The CDR3 sequence: CASSLGEQGNQPQHF. The CDR3 coding sequence is TGTGCCAGCAGCTTAGGAGAACAGGGGAATCAGCCCCAGCATTTT.

The chain uses TRBV5-1 and TRBJ2-1; D not certain. Trimming took off 0 bases at V and 5 bases at J, with 9 bases between the two ends. CDR3 length equals 14 residues. The germline V gene encodes CDR1 SGHRS and CDR2 YFSETQ. CDR3 bases: TGCGCCAGCAGCTTGGGGCAGGTCGACAATGAGCAGTTCTTC. This translates into CASSLGQVDNEQFF.

The V and J genes are TRBV10-3 and TRBJ2-1; D gene unclear. V lost 7 bases and J lost 4, with 5 bases in between. The CDR3 has 11 residues. CDR1 is ENHRY and CDR2 is SYGVKD in the germline V gene. The CDR3 sequence: CAINRYNEQFF. Here the CDR3 DNA reads TGTGCCATCAACCGGTACAATGAGCAGTTCTTC.